The present TCR beta chain was sequenced within a study of sequential checkpoint blockade in melanoma. Treatment here: randomized to nivolumab then ipilimumab (arm A) or the reverse (arm B). From thawed PBMCs, live CD3+CD8+ cells negative for CD19 and CD56 were sorted. TCRdb's copy holds only in-frame clones and misses some; the assay was immunoSEQ multiplex PCR. The table records about 17,000 clones, 65% to 80% of them present only once. In germline, CDR1 is MNHEY, CDR2 SMNVEV (reference sequence). There are 17 residues in the CDR3. Germline trimming cut 4 bases from V and 4 bases from J; bases unmatched to any gene: 13.

This TCR was sampled from a human donor with melanoma. The J gene is TRBJ1-2, the V gene TRBV27, with 9 bases matching TRBD1. The sequencing here drew on CD8+ T cells sorted from blood (inferred from file names), taken from a patient given nivolumab and ipilimumab in sequence. The CDR3 spells CASSSLGQGGYTYGYTF. CDR3 nucleotide sequence: TGTGCCAGCAGTTCCTTGGGACAGGGCGGTTATACCTATGGCTACACCTTC.